This T cell receptor beta chain was recovered during a study of shared clonotypes between healthy human individuals. General study findings and limits: Generation of non-shared clonotypes was less probable than generation of clonotypes shared by all four donors.

A deep-level run was used for the assay. Repertoires were generated with immunoSEQ multiplex PCR, while TCRdb's copy carries only in-frame clones and drops some. Of millions of clones in the sample, roughly 95% were seen once. CD45RA-negative memory and CD45RA+ naive subsets were split from the CD4+ cells. The V segment lost 4 bases and the J segment 8 bases; nucleotides outside the gene matches: 11. The CDR3 has 15 residues. Germline lookup yields CDR1 SGHRS and CDR2 YFSETQ. To note about this clone: Its antigen is unknown.

Sequencing used naive CD4+ T cells sorted from blood. The subset denotes: CD45RA+ positively selected. This TCR was sampled from a man between 18 and 29 years old in good health. V usage is TRBV5-1 and J usage is TRBJ1-2; TRBD1 agrees at 10 bases. The CDR3 DNA sequence: TGCGCCAGCAGCAATCCGGGACAGGGGTCACGGGGCTACACCTTC. The encoded protein is CASSNPGQGSRGYTF. Full variable domain (rest looked up from reference TRBV5-1 and TRBJ1-2): KAGVTQTPRYLIKTRGQQVTLSCSPISGHRSVSWYQQTPGQGLQFLFEYFSETQRNKGNFPGRFSGRQFSNSRSEMNVSTLELGDSALYLCASSNPGQGSRGYTFGSGTRLTVV.